This TCR beta chain emerged from a study of molecular identifiers for immune sequencing clone quantification. TCRdb passed the PCR reads through MiXCR, listing each CDR3 protein once. The repertoire consists of tens of thousands of distinct CDR3 sequences, with almost 25% occurring once and the leading ten covering 1.5% to 2%. This clonotype was seen ten or more times. CDR1 MNHEY and CDR2 SMNVEV come from the germline V gene (reference sequence). After removal of 4 bases from V and 3 bases from J, the junction contained 5 bases not matched to a gene. This CDR3 has 15 residues. Sequenced input: naive CD8+ T cells from blood, with Jurkat cell RNA spiked in. Noted subset: FACS-sorted CD8+CD4-CCR7+CD45RA+ naive T cells. The chain couples TRBV27 to TRBJ1-1; 10 nucleotides match TRBD1. The receptor comes from a human donor in good health. Some libraries in this study had Jurkat cell RNA spiked in. The CDR3 sequence: CASSSWTGGYTEAFF. In nucleotides, the CDR3 is TGTGCCAGCAGTTCCTGGACAGGGGGGTACACTGAAGCTTTCTTT.